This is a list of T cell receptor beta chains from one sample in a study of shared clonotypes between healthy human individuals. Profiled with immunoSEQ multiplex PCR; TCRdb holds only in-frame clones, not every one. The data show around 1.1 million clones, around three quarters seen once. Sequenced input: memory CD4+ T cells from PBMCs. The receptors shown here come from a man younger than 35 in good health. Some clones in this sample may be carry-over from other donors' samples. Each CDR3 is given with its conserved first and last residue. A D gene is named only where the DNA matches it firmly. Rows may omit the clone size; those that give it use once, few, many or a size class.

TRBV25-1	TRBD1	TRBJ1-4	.	CASSGDRDRGLSLEKLFF
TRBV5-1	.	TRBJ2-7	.	CASNRGDSTYEQYF
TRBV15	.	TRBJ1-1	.	CATSNRENTEAFF
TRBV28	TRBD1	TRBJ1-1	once	CASRYRDRGRPTEAFF
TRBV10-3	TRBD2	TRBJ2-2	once	CAIRGLAGGRAGELFF
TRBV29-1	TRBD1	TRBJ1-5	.	CSVRGQGSNQPQHF
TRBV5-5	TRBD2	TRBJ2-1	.	CASSLGLAELNEQFF
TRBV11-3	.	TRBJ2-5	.	CASSLGRGYQETQYF
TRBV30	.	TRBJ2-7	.	CAWSLGGVYPGQYF
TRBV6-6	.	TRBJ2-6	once	CASSVGGSGANVLTF
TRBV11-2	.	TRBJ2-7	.	CASSLPGLIYEQYF
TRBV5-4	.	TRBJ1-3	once	CASSDGGEGNTIYF
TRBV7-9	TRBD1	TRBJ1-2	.	CASSRGQGYGYTF
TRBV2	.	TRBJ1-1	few	CASSIGAVEAFF
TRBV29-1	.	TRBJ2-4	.	CSVANPLAKNIQYF
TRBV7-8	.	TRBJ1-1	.	CASSLDSGLTEAFF
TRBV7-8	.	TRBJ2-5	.	CASRGLRGETQYF
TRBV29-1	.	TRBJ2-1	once	CSVEEQFF
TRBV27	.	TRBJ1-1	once	CASNYGNVMNTEAFF
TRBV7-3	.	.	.	CASSPGWEGTSYEQYF
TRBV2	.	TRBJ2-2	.	CASKGRWTNTGELFF
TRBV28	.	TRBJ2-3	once	CASSSSDRADTQYF
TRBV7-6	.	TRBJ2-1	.	CASSFLGRADNEQFF
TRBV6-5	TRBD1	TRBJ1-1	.	CASSTGQWEAFF
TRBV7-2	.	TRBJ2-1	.	CASSLASGSSSSYNEQFF
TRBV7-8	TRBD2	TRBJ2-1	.	CASSFRLAGGPNEQFF
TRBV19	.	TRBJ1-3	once	CASSMGGSGNTIYF
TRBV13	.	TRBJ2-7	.	CASSLQGSTYEQYF
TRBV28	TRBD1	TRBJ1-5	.	CASTRGGGNQPQHF
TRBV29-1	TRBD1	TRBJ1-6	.	CSVRFGTANNSPLHF
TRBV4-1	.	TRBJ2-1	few	CASSQVPRNNEQFF
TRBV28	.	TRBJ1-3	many	CATLRENTIYF
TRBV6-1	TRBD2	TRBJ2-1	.	CASRTGAGGINEQFF
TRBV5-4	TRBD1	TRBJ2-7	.	CASSTRDSPYEQYF
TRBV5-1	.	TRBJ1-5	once	CASSLSYDQPQHF
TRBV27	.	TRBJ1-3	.	CASSRSGPHSGNTIYF
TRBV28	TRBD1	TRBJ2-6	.	CASRGQGVSGANVLTF
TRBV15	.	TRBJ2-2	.	CATSRDLSAGELFF
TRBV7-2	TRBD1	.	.	CASSSQGGYEQYF
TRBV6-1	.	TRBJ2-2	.	CASNKGGFTGELFF
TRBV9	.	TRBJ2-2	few	CASSVEGGLREGGELFF
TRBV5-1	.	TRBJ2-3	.	CASSASGALTDTQYF